Below, 27 T cell receptor beta chains from the same sample are listed, as sequenced in a study of PD-L1 blockade in urothelial cancer. Described time point: pretreatment peripheral blood. Generated by immunoSEQ multiplex PCR, the TCRdb table keeps only in-frame clones and is missing some. The sample holds 50,000 to 70,000 clones; 70% to 90% are singletons and the top ten take around 1.5%. The specimen was PBMCs, collected around atezolizumab (anti-PD-L1) treatment. Every receptor here comes from a man in his sixties or seventies with urothelial cancer.

V usage is TRBV9 and J usage is TRBJ2-7; TRBD2 aligns across 9 bases. The V gene end was trimmed by 4 bases and the J gene end by 0 bases; junction bases not matched to a gene: 8. The CDR3 totals 16 residues. Germline assignment: CDR1 SGDLS and CDR2 YYNGEE. This CDR3 reads CASSPSSGTYSYEQYF. DNA for the CDR3: TGTGCCAGCAGCCCCTCTAGCGGGACCTACTCCTACGAGCAGTACTTC.

This chain uses TRBV28 with TRBJ1-1; 7 positions agree with TRBD1. V shed 5 bases and J 1 base; nucleotides not matched to a gene: 7. This CDR3 spans 15 amino acids. CDR1 is MDHEN and CDR2 is SYDVKM in the germline V gene. This CDR3 is CASSRRTGWNTEAFF. CDR3 nucleotide sequence: TGTGCCAGCAGTCGAAGGACAGGTTGGAACACTGAAGCTTTCTTT.

This clone was counted at least ten times. The chain couples TRBV10-1 to TRBJ2-7, with D perhaps matching TRBD2 (6 bases). Germline assignment: CDR1 WNHNN and CDR2 SYGVQD (reference sequence). V gave up 3 bases and J gave up 2 bases, with 11 bases separating them. CDR3 length: 14 residues. CDR3: CASSESGDTYEQYF. CDR3 bases: TGCGCCAGCAGTGAATCGGGGGATACCTACGAGCAGTACTTC.

The rearrangement joins TRBV27 to TRBJ1-5; TRBD1 agrees at 8 bases. Germline lookup yields CDR1 MNHEY and CDR2 SMNVEV (reference sequence). The V gene end was trimmed by 5 bases and the J gene end by 1 base; junction bases not matched to a gene: 4. CDR3 length: 15 amino acids. CDR3 protein: CASSPRDRSNQPQHF. CDR3 DNA sequence: TGTGCCAGCAGTCCCCGGGACAGGAGCAATCAGCCCCAGCATTTT.

The chain uses TRBV5-1 and TRBJ2-7; a possible D gene is TRBD2 (5 bases). The CDR3 is 15 amino acids. V lost 4 bases and J lost 0, with 14 bases in between. The germline CDR1 and CDR2 sequences are SGHRS and YFSETQ. CDR3: CASSPVALSSYEQYF. In nucleotides, the CDR3 is TGCGCCAGCAGCCCTGTAGCGCTGAGCTCCTACGAGCAGTACTTC.

This clone is medium-sized (0.01 to 0.1%) within its sample. The chain has TRBV10-2 and TRBJ1-2, with 7 bases aligning to TRBD1. V gave up 3 bases and J gave up 6 bases; unmatched junction bases: 7. The CDR3 contains 14 residues. Germline CDR1 reads WSHSY; CDR2 reads SAAADI. The CDR3 coding sequence is TGCGCCAGCAGTGAACGACCGACAGGGAATGGCTACACCTTC. This encodes CASSERPTGNGYTF.

The genes are TRBV30 and TRBJ2-1; D might be TRBD2 (6 bases). The CDR3 contains 18 residues. CDR1 and CDR2 (germline): GTSNPN, SVGIG (reference sequence). The V end lost 1 base, the J end lost 0 bases, and 19 bases lay between the germline ends. The CDR3 sequence: CAWSGDHAGSSSYNEQFF. DNA for the CDR3: TGTGCCTGGAGTGGGGACCACGCGGGATCAAGCTCCTACAATGAGCAGTTCTTC.

V is TRBV19 and J is TRBJ2-3; D perhaps matches TRBD1 (5 bases). V was trimmed by 5 bases and J by 4 bases, leaving 10 bases between them. CDR3 length: 13 amino acids. The germline V gene has CDR1 LNHDA and CDR2 SQIVND (reference sequence). In nucleotides, the CDR3 is TGTGCCAGTAGTCTGACAGTACCAGATACGCAGTATTTT. As protein: CASSLTVPDTQYF.

Worth noting for this clone: Additional DNA sequences in this sample encode the identical CDR3. The chain has TRBV5-4 and TRBJ2-1, with D tentatively TRBD2 (6 bases). V lost 0 bases and J lost 7, with 8 bases in between. This CDR3 contains 13 residues. CDR1 SGHNT and CDR2 YYREEE come from the germline V gene (reference sequence). The CDR3 DNA reads as TGTGCCAGCAGCTTGGCCGGAGGGAATGAGCAGTTCTTC. Protein product: CASSLAGGNEQFF.

J is TRBJ1-4 and V is TRBV14; no definite D call. This CDR3 region has 12 residues. In germline, CDR1 is SGHDN, CDR2 FVKESK. V lost 5 bases to trimming and J lost 7 bases, with 8 bases between them. CDR3 bases: TGTGCCAGCAGCGTGCTAAGTGAAAAACTGTTTTTT. It specifies CASSVLSEKLFF. Full variable domain (remainder filled in from reference TRBV14 and TRBJ1-4): EAGVTQFPSHSVIEKGQTVTLRCDPISGHDNLYWYRRVMGKEIKFLLHFVKESKQDESGMPNNRFLAERTGGTYSTLKVQPAELEDSGVYFCASSVLSEKLFFGSGTQLSVL.

The V call is TRBV11-1, the J call TRBJ2-2, with 9 nucleotides matching TRBD2. Germline CDR1 SGHAT, CDR2 FQDESV (reference sequence). V shed 2 bases, J shed 7 bases, and the junction held 8 bases outside the gene matches. CDR3 length: 16 residues. The CDR3 reads CASSLIAGEVDGELFF. Written as DNA, the CDR3 is TGTGCCAGCAGCTTAATAGCGGGAGAGGTAGACGGGGAGCTGTTTTTT.

CDR3 protein: CASSHPHAGGKVEQYF. CDR3 DNA: TGTGCCAGCAGCCATCCTCACGCAGGGGGCAAGGTTGAGCAGTACTTC. The V call is TRBV11-2, the J call TRBJ2-7; 8 bases line up with TRBD1. The CDR3 loop spans 16 amino acids. Per germline, CDR1 SGHAT and CDR2 FQNNGV. The J segment lost 7 bases and the V segment lost 5 bases, leaving 16 bases of the junction unmatched.

J is TRBJ2-2 and V is TRBV11-1, with 8 bases lining up with TRBD1. CDR3 size: 15 residues. Germline CDR1 is SGHAT and CDR2 is FQDESV (reference sequence). V was clipped by 1 base and J by 9 bases; unmatched bases: 7. CDR3 amino acids: CASSLDFAGGRELFF. DNA for the CDR3: TGTGCCAGCAGCTTAGATTTCGCAGGGGGCCGGGAGCTGTTTTTT.

The chain combines TRBV29-1 with TRBJ1-5; TRBD1 is a possible D gene (5 bases). V was trimmed by 5 bases and J by 7 bases, leaving 12 bases between them. This CDR3 has 12 residues. Germline V gene data show CDR1 as SQVTM and CDR2 as ANQGSEA. CDR3 amino acids: CSVRQGGQPQHF. CDR3 coding DNA: TGCAGCGTTCGGCAGGGCGGCCAGCCCCAGCATTTT.

This clone was observed a few times. The V and J genes are TRBV29-1 and TRBJ1-3; tentatively, D is TRBD1 (5 bases). Germline values: CDR1 SQVTM, CDR2 ANQGSEA. The CDR3 runs 14 residues. Trimming removed 0 bases from V and 2 bases from J, with 8 bases in between. CDR3 sequence: CSVEEGRAGNTIYF. CDR3 sequence (DNA): TGCAGCGTTGAAGAGGGCAGGGCTGGAAACACCATATATTTT.

This chain links TRBV25-1 with TRBJ2-3, with 7 nucleotides matching TRBD2. Germline V gene sequence: CDR1 MGHDK, CDR2 SYGVNS. The CDR3 is 15 residues long. J lost 6 bases, V lost 6 bases, and 12 bases had no gene match. The CDR3 nucleotides read TGTGCCAGCAGAAGAAGCGGGACGGGCGTGGATACGCAGTATTTT. It translates to CASRRSGTGVDTQYF.

Comment on this clone: The junction and the germline gene differ at one end; a read error may be behind it. The rearrangement joins TRBV5-4 to TRBJ2-2; 7 bases agree with TRBD2. The CDR3 runs to 16 residues. Germline lookup yields CDR1 SGHNT and CDR2 YYREEE (reference sequence). CDR3 DNA sequence: TGTGCCAGCACCTTGGGAGGGACTACGAACATCGGGGAGCTGTTTTTT. Its translation is CASTLGGTTNIGELFF. The whole variable domain, filled in from reference TRBV5-4 and TRBJ2-2, reads ETGVTQSPTHLIKTRGQQVTLRCSSQSGHNTVSWYQQALGQGPQFIFQYYREEENGRGNFPPRFSGLQFPNYSSELNVNALELDDSALYLCASTLGGTTNIGELFFGEGSRLTVL.

This sequence joins TRBV14 and TRBJ1-5, with D hard to call. The CDR3 is 13 residues long. V was clipped by 8 bases and J by 5 bases, with 13 bases between them. Germline V gene lookup returns CDR1 SGHDN and CDR2 FVKESK. The CDR3 DNA follows: TGTGCCAGCTCACCAGCGCATCATCAGCCCCAGCATTTT. It specifies CASSPAHHQPQHF.

The chain uses TRBV5-5 and TRBJ1-1, with TRBD1 identical over 8 bases. Germline V gene sequence: CDR1 SGHKS, CDR2 YYEKEE (reference sequence). This CDR3 contains 17 residues. V was pared by 2 bases and J by 5 bases, with 14 bases of the junction left unmatched. CDR3 nucleotides: TGTGCCAGCAGCTTTTCCCCCGGGACAGGATTAGCAACTGAAGCTTTCTTT. Amino acids: CASSFSPGTGLATEAFF.

This rearrangement joins TRBV6-5 to TRBJ2-2; TRBD1 is a possible D gene (5 bases). V was pared by 6 bases and J by 3 bases, with 8 bases between. The CDR3 sequence is 13 residues long. CDR1 and CDR2 from the germline V gene are MNHEY and SVGAGI. This chain's CDR3 is CASRQGDTGELFF. The CDR3 DNA reads TGTGCCAGCAGACAAGGGGACACCGGGGAGCTGTTTTTT.

V usage is TRBV30 and J usage is TRBJ1-2, with 7 bases lining up with TRBD1. The germline CDR1 and CDR2 sequences are GTSNPN and SVGIG (reference sequence). This CDR3 contains 14 residues. Losses at the gene ends were 5 bases for V and 1 base for J; bases not matched to a gene: 7. The DNA for the CDR3 is TGTGCCTGGCTCGGACAGGATAATAACTATGGCTACACCTTC. Its translation: CAWLGQDNNYGYTF.

The CDR3: CASSQGLVRGLEQYF. The DNA for the CDR3 is TGTGCCAGCAGCCAAGGGTTGGTCAGGGGGCTTGAGCAGTACTTC. The rearrangement uses TRBV4-2 and TRBJ2-7; 8 positions match TRBD1. With V trimmed by 1 base and J by 7 bases, 9 bases remained unmatched. CDR1 LGHNA and CDR2 YNFKEQ come from the germline V gene. The CDR3 totals 15 residues.

This clone has a count of ten or more. The chain has TRBV11-2 and TRBJ2-5; tentatively, D is TRBD1 (6 bases). There are 14 residues in the CDR3. The V end lost 5 bases, the J end lost 2 bases, and 12 bases lay between the germline ends. Germline loops: CDR1 SGHAT, CDR2 FQNNGV. The CDR3 region has the DNA TGTGCCAGCAGCAGGGGACATGGACAAGAGACCCAGTACTTC. Its protein is CASSRGHGQETQYF.

The chain is built from TRBV7-2 and TRBJ1-2; 9 bases line up with TRBD1. The CDR3 covers 12 residues. Per the germline V gene, CDR1 is SGHTA and CDR2 is FQGNSA. V lost 10 bases, J lost 8 bases, and 8 bases stayed unmatched. The CDR3, as DNA: TGTGCCACCGGGACAGGGACATGGGGCTACACCTTC. Amino acids: CATGTGTWGYTF.

This clone is a singleton in its sample. The V call is TRBV19, the J call TRBJ1-5, with 9 bases that match TRBD1. Trimming removed 8 bases from V and 2 bases from J; junction bases left unmatched: 13. The CDR3 extends over 17 amino acids. The V gene's germline CDR1 is LNHDA and CDR2 SQIVND (reference sequence). The DNA for the CDR3 is TGTGCCAGTTCCCCGGGACAGGGTTATTCTCGCAATCAGCCCCAGCATTTT. Translation: CASSPGQGYSRNQPQHF.

The V and J genes are TRBV2 and TRBJ1-1, with 7 bases aligning to TRBD1. Germline V gives CDR1 SNHLY, CDR2 FYNNEI. V dropped 9 bases and J dropped 0; count of bases not matched to a gene: 10. This CDR3 is built from 15 residues. CDR3 DNA: TGTGCCAGAAGCGTAAATAGGGGGCTGAACACTGAAGCTTTCTTT. Translating gives CARSVNRGLNTEAFF.

This chain links TRBV27 with TRBJ1-1, with D maybe TRBD1 (6 bases). V was trimmed by 4 bases and J by 6 bases, leaving 12 bases between them. The CDR3 loop spans 13 amino acids. CDR1 is MNHEY and CDR2 is SMNVEV in the germline V gene (reference sequence). The CDR3 DNA reads as TGTGCCAGCAGTTCACCCAGACAGGCTGAAGCTTTCTTT. Its protein is CASSSPRQAEAFF.